Listed below are T cell receptor beta chains from one sample, sequenced in a study of blood T cell repertoires in COVID-19. Data came from immunoSEQ multiplex PCR; TCRdb stores just in-frame clones and leaves some out. The sample carries about 140,000 clones, about four fifths recorded once. The source material was peripheral blood. The origin of the receptors is a man at least 80 years old with acute or convalescent COVID-19. Each CDR3 is given with its conserved first and last residue. The order of the fields is CDR3 protein, CDR3 DNA, clone size, V gene, J gene, CDR3 length, D gene. A D gene is named only where the DNA matches it firmly. Expanded clones get a size class; other rows say once, few or many, or leave the size out.

CDR3: CASSLIADNSPLHF
DNA: TGTGCCAGCAGCTTAATAGCAGATAATTCACCCCTCCACTTT
size: NA
V: TRBV5-5
J: TRBJ1-6
length: 14
D: NA

CDR3: CASSGTEDGYTF
DNA: TGTGCCAGCAGCGGGACAGAGGATGGCTACACCTTC
size: few
V: TRBV3-1/TRBV3-2
J: TRBJ1-2
length: 12
D: TRBD1

CDR3: CASSFGYWGDQPQHF
DNA: TGTGCCAGCAGCTTCGGGTATTGGGGCGATCAGCCCCAGCATTTT
size: NA
V: TRBV7-9
J: TRBJ1-5
length: 15
D: NA

CDR3: CASRTTGIGGYTF
DNA: TGTGCCAGCAGGACGACAGGGATTGGTGGCTACACCTTC
size: NA
V: TRBV6-5
J: TRBJ1-2
length: 13
D: TRBD1

CDR3: CASRRDTNQPQHF
DNA: TGCGCCAGCAGGAGGGACACCAATCAGCCCCAGCATTTT
size: NA
V: TRBV5-1
J: TRBJ1-5
length: 13
D: NA

CDR3: CASSVSWTGPYEQYF
DNA: TGTGCCAGTAGCGTTTCTTGGACAGGGCCATACGAGCAGTACTTC
size: few
V: TRBV19
J: TRBJ2-7
length: 15
D: TRBD1

CDR3: CASSSNPGYEQYF
DNA: TGTGCCAGCAGTTCGAACCCAGGCTACGAGCAGTACTTC
size: NA
V: TRBV11-3
J: TRBJ2-7
length: 13
D: NA

CDR3: CASKGRTGTQETQYF
DNA: TGTGCCAGCAAGGGTCGGACAGGGACACAAGAGACCCAGTACTTC
size: NA
V: TRBV2
J: TRBJ2-5
length: 15
D: TRBD1

CDR3: CASSYEPGNMNTEAFF
DNA: TGTGCCAGCAGTTACGAGCCAGGGAACATGAACACTGAAGCTTTCTTT
size: once
V: TRBV6-2/TRBV6-3
J: TRBJ1-1
length: 16
D: NA

CDR3: CASSLVIPSGNEKLFF
DNA: TGTGCCAGCAGCTTAGTTATTCCATCGGGTAATGAAAAACTGTTTTTT
size: NA
V: TRBV7-9
J: TRBJ1-4
length: 16
D: NA

CDR3: CASSTQDGRTNEKLFF
DNA: TGTGCCAGTAGTACACAGGACGGTCGGACTAATGAAAAACTGTTTTTT
size: few
V: TRBV19
J: TRBJ1-4
length: 16
D: NA

CDR3: CASSIVPGDRYIPWPQHF
DNA: TGTGCCAGTAGTATAGTCCCAGGTGACAGATATATTCCGTGGCCCCAGCATTTT
size: NA
V: TRBV19
J: TRBJ1-5
length: 18
D: NA

CDR3: CASSIRAGPSYEQYF
DNA: TGTGCCAGCAGCATTCGGGCGGGGCCCTCCTACGAGCAGTACTTC
size: NA
V: TRBV7-2
J: TRBJ2-7
length: 15
D: NA

CDR3: CASSPIGTGDFYGYTF
DNA: TGTGCCAGCAGTCCCATCGGGACGGGGGACTTCTATGGCTACACCTTC
size: once
V: TRBV28
J: TRBJ1-2
length: 16
D: NA

CDR3: CASSLAQSSYNEQFF
DNA: TGTGCCAGCAGCTTAGCACAGAGCTCCTACAATGAGCAGTTCTTC
size: few
V: TRBV7-3
J: TRBJ2-1
length: 15
D: NA

CDR3: CASSSVTVANTGELFF
DNA: TGCGCCAGCAGCTCCGTGACAGTGGCGAACACCGGGGAGCTGTTTTTT
size: NA
V: TRBV5-1
J: TRBJ2-2
length: 16
D: NA

CDR3: CASSPPGPGELFF
DNA: TGTGCCAGCAGCCCCCCTGGGCCCGGGGAGCTGTTTTTT
size: NA
V: TRBV5-4
J: TRBJ2-2
length: 13
D: NA

CDR3: CATSDLPGLSTDTQYF
DNA: TGTGCCACCAGTGATTTGCCAGGTTTAAGCACAGATACGCAGTATTTT
size: once
V: TRBV24-1
J: TRBJ2-3
length: 16
D: NA

CDR3: CASRRTGRNQPQHF
DNA: TGTGCCAGCAGAAGGACAGGGCGCAATCAGCCCCAGCATTTT
size: NA
V: TRBV6-5
J: TRBJ1-5
length: 14
D: TRBD1

CDR3: CASGAGGQHNEQFF
DNA: TGCGCCAGCGGAGCGGGGGGGCAGCACAATGAGCAGTTCTTC
size: NA
V: TRBV5-1
J: TRBJ2-1
length: 14
D: TRBD2

CDR3: CASREGSSGF
DNA: TGTGCCAGCAGGGAGGGTTCGTCTGGTTTT
size: NA
V: TRBV2
J: TRBJ2-3
length: 10
D: NA

CDR3: CASSPSTGAVTEAFF
DNA: TGTGCCAGCAGCCCCAGTACAGGGGCGGTCACTGAAGCTTTCTTT
size: NA
V: TRBV4-2
J: TRBJ1-1
length: 15
D: TRBD1

CDR3: CASSDSRGTYEQYF
DNA: TGTGCCAGCAGTGATAGCAGGGGTACCTACGAGCAGTACTTC
size: NA
V: TRBV2
J: TRBJ2-7
length: 14
D: NA

CDR3: CASSPRGQGLNNEQFF
DNA: TGTGCCAGCTCACCGCGCGGACAGGGGCTAAACAATGAGCAGTTCTTC
size: NA
V: TRBV18
J: TRBJ2-1
length: 16
D: TRBD1

CDR3: CASSASTGPYEQYF
DNA: TGTGCCAGCAGTGCTTCGACAGGACCCTACGAGCAGTACTTC
size: NA
V: TRBV25-1
J: TRBJ2-7
length: 14
D: NA

CDR3: CASSLPTDRTLNTEAFF
DNA: TGTGCCAGCAGCTTGCCGACCGACAGGACCTTGAACACTGAAGCTTTCTTT
size: NA
V: TRBV11-2
J: TRBJ1-1
length: 17
D: NA

CDR3: CASSFDGSGAGQPQHF
DNA: TGCGCCAGCAGCTTCGATGGGTCAGGGGCAGGTCAGCCCCAGCATTTT
size: NA
V: TRBV5-1
J: TRBJ1-5
length: 16
D: NA

CDR3: CASTLGRASDTQYF
DNA: TGTGCCAGTACCCTAGGCAGGGCATCAGATACGCAGTATTTT
size: NA
V: TRBV19
J: TRBJ2-3
length: 14
D: NA

CDR3: CSVRQSSYEQYF
DNA: TGCAGCGTCAGACAGAGCTCCTACGAGCAGTACTTC
size: NA
V: TRBV29-1
J: TRBJ2-7
length: 12
D: NA

CDR3: CASSLAHSGGVNEQFF
DNA: TGTGCCAGCAGCTTAGCGCATAGCGGGGGAGTAAATGAGCAGTTCTTC
size: NA
V: TRBV7-2
J: TRBJ2-1
length: 16
D: TRBD2

CDR3: CASSRGTGGNQPQHF
DNA: TGTGCCAGCTCACGAGGGACAGGGGGAAATCAGCCCCAGCATTTT
size: NA
V: TRBV18
J: TRBJ1-5
length: 15
D: TRBD1

CDR3: CASSATGVRGYTF
DNA: TGTGCCAGCAGTGCGACAGGGGTACGGGGCTACACCTTC
size: NA
V: TRBV28
J: TRBJ1-2
length: 13
D: TRBD1

CDR3: CASSLGGSGYEQYF
DNA: TGCGCCAGCAGCTTGGGTGGGAGCGGCTACGAGCAGTACTTT
size: NA
V: TRBV5-1
J: TRBJ2-7
length: 14
D: NA

CDR3: CASSLGRGDLGYEQYF
DNA: TGTGCCAGCAGCTTAGGCCGTGGGGACTTGGGCTACGAGCAGTACTTC
size: NA
V: TRBV13
J: TRBJ2-7
length: 16
D: NA

CDR3: CASSQQTGSYEQYF
DNA: TGTGCCAGCAGCCAGCAGACAGGGTCCTACGAGCAGTACTTC
size: once
V: TRBV14
J: TRBJ2-7
length: 14
D: TRBD1

CDR3: CARSLGDQCRNTIYF
DNA: TGTGCCAGAAGCTTGGGAGATCAATGTAGAAACACCATATATTTT
size: NA
V: TRBV5-3
J: TRBJ1-3
length: 15
D: NA

CDR3: CASTQGDREEKLFF
DNA: TGTGCCAGCACCCAGGGGGACAGGGAAGAAAAACTGTTTTTT
size: NA
V: TRBV5-5
J: TRBJ1-4
length: 14
D: TRBD1

CDR3: CASPTLEGTEAFF
DNA: TGTGCCAGTCCGACCCTAGAGGGCACTGAAGCTTTCTTT
size: NA
V: TRBV2
J: TRBJ1-1
length: 13
D: NA

CDR3: CASSQDPVGRGRTPGQPQHF
DNA: TGCGCCAGCAGCCAAGATCCCGTCGGCAGGGGGCGCACCCCGGGTCAGCCCCAGCATTTT
size: NA
V: TRBV4-3
J: TRBJ1-5
length: 20
D: TRBD1

CDR3: CSVNNRGGYGYTF
DNA: TGCAGCGTAAACAACAGGGGAGGCTATGGCTACACCTTC
size: NA
V: TRBV29-1
J: TRBJ1-2
length: 13
D: TRBD1

CDR3: CASSQDYYEQYF
DNA: TGTGCCAGCAGCCAAGACTACTACGAGCAGTACTTC
size: NA
V: TRBV14
J: TRBJ2-7
length: 12
D: NA

CDR3: CASSGGVETQYF
DNA: TGTGCCAGCAGCGGGGGGGTGGAGACCCAGTACTTC
size: NA
V: TRBV28
J: TRBJ2-5
length: 12
D: TRBD2

CDR3: CASQAARKSIQYF
DNA: TGTGCCAGCCAGGCAGCCAGAAAGAGCATTCAGTACTTC
size: NA
V: TRBV2
J: TRBJ2-4
length: 13
D: NA

CDR3: CSVEAQGVGEAFF
DNA: TGCAGCGTTGAAGCCCAGGGGGTCGGTGAAGCTTTCTTT
size: NA
V: TRBV29-1
J: TRBJ1-1
length: 13
D: TRBD1

CDR3: CAWNRDTAVETQYF
DNA: TGTGCCTGGAACCGGGACACCGCAGTAGAGACCCAGTACTTC
size: NA
V: TRBV30
J: TRBJ2-5
length: 14
D: NA

CDR3: CASSSGTNNEQFF
DNA: TGTGCCAGCTCTAGCGGGACAAACAATGAGCAGTTCTTC
size: NA
V: TRBV18
J: TRBJ2-1
length: 13
D: TRBD2